This TCR beta chain came from a study of CD8 T cells in Susac syndrome. The authors sequenced TCR beta from blood CD8+ and CD4+ T cells. CDR3 length equals 15 residues. The germline V and J ends were trimmed by 0 bases and 3 bases, with 9 bases remaining between them. Germline CDR1 reads SGHRS; CDR2 reads YFSETQ. A quantity of 0.5 to 1 ug RNA underwent reverse transcription using random hexamers. The CDR3 of TCR beta was amplified by immunoSEQ multiplex PCR across 54 Vbeta and 13 Jbeta. TCRdb reprocessed the immunoSEQ multiplex PCR reads with MiXCR, giving one entry per CDR3 protein. The sample yields approximately 160,000 distinct CDR3 sequences, about 91% seen once.

The clonotype originates from a human donor in good health. Sequenced: CD4+ T cells from PBMCs. The chain uses TRBV5-1 and TRBJ1-4; D remains ambiguous. CDR3 DNA sequence: TGCGCCAGCAGCTTGGTGTCCGCGGCTAATGAAAAACTGTTTTTT. Amino acid sequence: CASSLVSAANEKLFF.